A selection of T cell receptor beta chains follows, all from one sample in a study of blood T cells in healthy people across ages. TCRdb reprocessed the 5' RACE reads via MiXCR and lists one record per CDR3 protein. The sample includes roughly 800,000 distinct CDR3 sequences, 55% to 70% of them seen just once. Sequenced sample: blood. These TCRs come from a man in his thirties or forties in good health. Each CDR3 is given with its conserved first and last residue. D genes are given only for firm matches. Not all rows give a size; the values are once, few, many and, for expanded clones, a class.

V gene	clone size	D gene	J gene	CDR3 protein	CDR3 DNA
TRBV13	.	.	TRBJ2-1	CASSRWGDNEQFF	TGTGCCAGCAGCCGGTGGGGGGACAATGAGCAGTTCTTC
TRBV12-3/TRBV12-4	few	.	TRBJ2-3	CASSSAGHTDTQYF	TGTGCCAGCAGTTCGGCAGGCCACACAGATACGCAGTATTTT
TRBV27	.	.	TRBJ2-7	CASSFVSGNELYEQYF	TGTGCCAGCAGTTTCGTCTCGGGTAATGAACTCTACGAGCAGTACTTC
TRBV20-1	.	.	TRBJ1-5	CSATPTGSQPQHF	TGCAGTGCTACCCCTACAGGGAGTCAGCCCCAGCATTTT
TRBV3-1	few	.	TRBJ2-4	CASSQDSGRDIQYF	TGTGCCAGCAGCCAAGACAGCGGCAGGGACATTCAGTACTTC
TRBV5-1	.	.	TRBJ1-2	CASSLAETGTYGYTF	TGCGCCAGCAGCTTGGCCGAGACAGGAACCTATGGCTACACCTTC
TRBV4-2	few	TRBD2	TRBJ2-5	CASSQEVRLAGTEQETQYF	TGTGCCAGCAGCCAAGAAGTGAGACTAGCGGGAACGGAACAAGAGACCCAGTACTTC
TRBV6-5	.	TRBD1	TRBJ2-7	CASSSLGTGIYEQYF	TGTGCCAGCAGTTCCCTCGGGACAGGGATCTACGAGCAGTACTTC
TRBV5-5	.	.	TRBJ2-1	CASSSTYPGKEQFF	TGTGCCAGCAGCTCTACGTACCCGGGCAAGGAGCAGTTCTTC
TRBV20-1	.	.	TRBJ2-1	CSVMDPLGAHYNEQFF	TGCAGTGTTATGGACCCTCTAGGAGCCCACTACAATGAGCAGTTCTTC
TRBV11-3	few	.	TRBJ2-5	CASSSGRGSETQYF	TGTGCCAGCAGCTCTGGCAGAGGCTCCGAGACCCAGTACTTC
TRBV7-2	many	.	TRBJ2-6	CAKSTGTGANVLTF	TGTGCTAAAAGTACAGGGACTGGGGCCAACGTCCTGACTTTC
TRBV7-8	few	TRBD2	TRBJ2-7	CASSQRTSGEGEQYF	TGTGCCAGCAGCCAACGGACTAGCGGAGAGGGTGAGCAGTACTTC
TRBV6-5	.	TRBD1	TRBJ2-6	CASSYKVYGTASGANVLTF	TGTGCCAGCAGTTACAAAGTCTACGGGACAGCCTCTGGGGCCAACGTCCTGACTTTC
TRBV7-8	.	.	TRBJ2-7	CASSSLLDGSYEQNF	TGTGCCAGCAGCTCCTTGCTAGACGGATCCTACGAGCAGAACTTC
TRBV25-1	.	TRBD1	TRBJ2-5	CASSDRGQETQYF	TGTGCCAGCAGTGACAGGGGGCAAGAGACCCAGTACTTC
TRBV12-3/TRBV12-4	.	TRBD1	TRBJ1-2	CASSLRLRDLQGGGYTF	TGTGCCAGCAGTTTGCGCCTGCGGGATTTACAGGGGGGTGGCTACACCTTC
TRBV15	few	.	TRBJ2-7	CATGPSRSNAYEQYF	TGTGCCACCGGCCCATCACGATCTAATGCCTACGAGCAGTACTTC
TRBV11-3	.	.	TRBJ2-1	CASSLTQGREQFF	TGTGCCAGCAGCCTGACGCAGGGCCGTGAGCAGTTCTTC
TRBV7-2	.	.	TRBJ2-7	CASSVGRGSEQYF	TGTGCCAGCAGCGTAGGAAGAGGGTCCGAGCAGTACTTC
TRBV27	few	.	TRBJ2-7	CASSYRRHNYEQYF	TGTGCCAGCAGCTATAGGCGGCACAACTACGAGCAGTACTTC
TRBV2	.	TRBD1	TRBJ1-2	CASSYRGSGRDYGYTF	TGTGCCAGCAGTTACAGGGGATCGGGTAGAGACTATGGCTACACCTTC
TRBV20-1	.	.	TRBJ2-7	CSASPNDGYEQYF	TGCAGTGCTAGTCCCAATGACGGGTACGAGCAGTACTTC
TRBV18	once	TRBD2	TRBJ2-4	CASSPGRDYIQYF	TGTGCCAGCTCACCGGGGAGGGATTACATTCAGTACTTC
TRBV2	.	TRBD1	TRBJ2-5	CASKGQGLGETQYF	TGTGCCAGCAAAGGACAGGGGTTAGGAGAGACCCAGTACTTC
TRBV5-1	.	.	TRBJ2-3	CASSLASRDMSDTQYF	TGCGCCAGCAGCTTGGCGTCCAGGGACATGTCGGATACGCAGTATTTT
TRBV7-2	.	TRBD1	TRBJ2-6	CASSRDRGRDSGANVLTF	TGTGCCAGCAGCCGAGACAGGGGGCGCGATTCTGGGGCCAACGTCCTGACTTTC
TRBV20-1	.	TRBD1	TRBJ1-1	CSARGDRGAEEAFF	TGCAGTGCTAGAGGGGACAGGGGGGCGGAAGAAGCTTTCTTT
TRBV6-2/TRBV6-3	.	.	TRBJ2-7	CASTNFGYNEQYF	TGTGCCAGCACCAACTTTGGGTACAATGAGCAGTACTTC
TRBV7-9	once	.	TRBJ2-5	CASSLVPGDSNLLPTVYF	TGTGCCAGCAGCTTAGTGCCGGGAGATAGCAACCTGTTACCCACCGTGTACTTC
TRBV29-1	few	.	TRBJ2-7	CSVGRSTYEQYF	TGCAGCGTTGGCAGGAGTACCTACGAGCAGTACTTC
TRBV24-1	once	TRBD1	TRBJ2-3	CATGVTGTGGGDTQYF	TGTGCCACTGGGGTAACCGGGACAGGGGGGGGAGATACGCAGTATTTT
TRBV4-3	few	.	TRBJ2-7	CASSQDYPASTYEQYF	TGCGCCAGCAGCCAAGATTACCCCGCTAGCACATACGAGCAGTACTTC